This T cell receptor beta chain is drawn from a study of T cell responses to AZD1222 COVID-19 vaccine. At the level of the study: Some second doses came at about 4 weeks and others at about 12 weeks; these were pooled.

Details on this clone: No antigen is known for it.

Germline V gene sequence: CDR1 SGHRS, CDR2 YFSETQ. V lost 1 base, J lost 2 bases, and 10 bases lay in between. The CDR3 spans 15 residues. Profiled with immunoSEQ multiplex PCR; TCRdb holds only in-frame clones, not every one. The data hold about 120,000 clones, with less than 90% observed a single time. Points from the study as a whole: There were mostly white British donors and more females than males, and clonal diversity was possibly underestimated. Epitopes outside B.1.351 and B.1.1.7 mutated regions reportedly drew nearly half of spike TCRs. Dominant at 160-218 and 743-854, vaccine-associated CD4 TCRs also spanned spike.

The clonotype comes from an adult in good health. The genes are TRBV5-1 and TRBJ2-1; a possible D gene is TRBD2 (6 bases). Sequencing was performed on peripheral blood, taken on day 0 of AZD1222 vaccination. CDR3 sequence reads: CASSLMGGAYNEQFF. The CDR3 DNA follows: TGCGCCAGCAGCTTGATGGGCGGGGCCTACAATGAGCAGTTCTTC.